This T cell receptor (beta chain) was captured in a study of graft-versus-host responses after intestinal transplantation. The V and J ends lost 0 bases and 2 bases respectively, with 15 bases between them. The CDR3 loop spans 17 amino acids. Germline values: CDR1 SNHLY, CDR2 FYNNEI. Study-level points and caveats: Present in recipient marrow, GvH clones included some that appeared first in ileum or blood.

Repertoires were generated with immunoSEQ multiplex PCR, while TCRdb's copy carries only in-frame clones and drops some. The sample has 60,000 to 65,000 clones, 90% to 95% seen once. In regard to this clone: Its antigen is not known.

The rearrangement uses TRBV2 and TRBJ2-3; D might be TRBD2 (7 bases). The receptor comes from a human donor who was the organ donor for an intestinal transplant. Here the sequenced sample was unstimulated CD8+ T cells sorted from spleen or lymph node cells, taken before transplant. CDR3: CASSEAGGGSTTDTQYF. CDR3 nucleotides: TGTGCCAGCAGTGAAGCGGGGGGGGGCTCTACCACAGATACGCAGTATTTT.